This TCR beta chain was observed in a study of CD8 T cells in ankylosing spondylitis. This clonotype was recorded a few times. The length of the CDR3 is 13 residues. Germline CDR1 KGHDR, CDR2 SFDVKD. The ends were cut back, 2 bases at V and 4 bases at J, with 5 bases in the middle. In TCRdb, the 5' RACE reads were re-called with MiXCR into one record per CDR3 protein. The sample lists 350,000 to 450,000 distinct CDR3 sequences, 20% seen once, with about an eighth in the top ten. This chain links TRBV24-1 with TRBJ2-1; D uncertain. The sequence derives from a male donor with ankylosing spondylitis or in good health (not recorded which). The sequenced sample consisted of blood, either unsorted or a sorted T cell fraction (not recorded which). CDR3 nucleotide sequence: TGTGCCACCAGTGATTCGGTATACAATGAGCAGTTCTTC. Translating it yields CATSDSVYNEQFF.